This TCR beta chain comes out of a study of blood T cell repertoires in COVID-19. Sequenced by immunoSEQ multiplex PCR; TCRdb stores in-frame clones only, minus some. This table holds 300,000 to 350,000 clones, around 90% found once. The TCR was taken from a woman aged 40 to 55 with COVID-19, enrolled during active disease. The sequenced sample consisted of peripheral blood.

CDR3 DNA: TGTGCCAGCAGCGATCTTAGACTAGCGGGATACAATGAGCAGTTCTTC. This sequence encodes CASSDLRLAGYNEQFF. J is TRBJ2-1 and V is TRBV9, with 11 bases lining up with TRBD2. The CDR3 runs to 16 residues. With V trimmed by 3 bases and J by 4 bases, 6 bases remained unmatched. Germline CDR1 is SGDLS and CDR2 is YYNGEE.